The clone carrying this T cell receptor beta chain was seen ten or more times. Its antigen is undetermined. The sample originates from a study of molecular identifiers for immune sequencing clone quantification. The CDR3 spans 18 residues. CDR1 MNHEY and CDR2 SVGAGI come from the germline V gene. V was shortened by 5 bases and J by 0 bases, with 17 bases between the two germline ends. Previously published methods and listed TCR primers were used for the bulk TCR libraries. From the PCR reads, TCRdb called clonotypes with MiXCR, one entry per CDR3 protein. The data show some 650,000 distinct CDR3 sequences, 20% seen once. Study findings and constraints: The share of molecules held by clones above 20 RNA copies was over 98% in effector cells and under 1% in naive cells.

The sequencing input was naive CD8+ T cells from blood, with Jurkat cell RNA spiked in. As to subset: FACS-sorted CD8+CD4-CCR7+CD45RA+ naive T cells. The receptor was isolated from a human donor in good health. Some libraries in this study had Jurkat cell RNA spiked in. The chain combines TRBV6-5 with TRBJ2-6; possible D gene TRBD1, 5 bases. DNA of the CDR3: TGTGCCAGCAGTCTTTTTCTGGCGGACAACTCTGGGGCCAACGTCCTGACTTTC. Translated, it gives CASSLFLADNSGANVLTF.